The entry below gives a single T cell receptor (beta chain) sequence along with its context. Its antigen specificity is not known. Nothing much larger sits one base from this clone, and base qualities are not available. Genomic DNA was isolated from the sorted cells so that the TCRbeta CDR3 region could be sequenced. The immunoSEQ Assay was used to sequence the TCRbeta CDR3 regions. TCRdb mirrors the immuneACCESS table, restricted to in-frame sequences. Some clones are absent from its copies; in checked studies, under half trace to an unresolved V gene, and the reason for the others is unknown. The sample contains tens of thousands of clones, 94% of them found a single time. The ten largest clonotypes hold 9.6% of the sample. The data derive from a study of OX40 agonist ivuxolimab in advanced cancers. Some background on the complete study: Ivuxolimab, which targeted the costimulatory receptor OX40 (CD134), was an agonistic, fully human IgG2 monoclonal antibody. The paper reports the monotherapy dose-escalation portion (N of about 50 patients) of the phase I ivuxolimab trial. Of the 52 patients in dose escalation, about 20 had hepatocellular carcinoma, around 15 had melanoma, 9 had renal cell carcinoma and 9 had head and neck cancer. Partial responses occurred in three dose-escalation patients, of whom one had hepatocellular carcinoma and two had cutaneous melanoma. Intravenous ivuxolimab was administered to patients every 2 weeks at six dose levels: 0.01, 0.1, 0.3, 1.5, 3 and 10 mg/kg. Prior anti-PD-1, anti-PD-L1 or anti-CTLA-4 therapy was permitted, and checkpoint inhibitors had been received by about 44% of dose-escalation patients. Peripheral TCRbeta sequencing aimed to test whether ivuxolimab altered TCR sequence diversity and caused clonal T-cell expansion. In the dose-escalation cohort, 82.7% of patients were male, and the mean age was around 65 years with a range of roughly 20 to 79.

Sequences MNHEY (CDR1) and SVGAGI (CDR2) are obtained from the germline V gene. The CDR3 sequence holds 13 residues, the cysteine and phenylalanine included. Only the CDR3 region is kept as DNA, spanning 39 bases read in frame from base 1. The junction shows trimming of 2 bases on V and 3 bases on J, plus 6 bases between the germline ends. The trial excluded patients who had a history of autoimmune disease or who were on systemic immunosuppression. Peripheral blood for TCR sequencing was collected from all dose cohorts at baseline, on cycle 4 day 1, and on cycle 7 day 1. The samples were drawn from a first-in-human, open-label, multicenter phase I dose-escalation trial of ivuxolimab. Adults with locally advanced or metastatic head and neck squamous cell, hepatocellular, melanoma or renal cell carcinoma were enrolled in the trial. Before TCR sequencing, CD4+ T cells and CD8+ T cells from peripheral blood were sorted into separate populations.

The research as a whole found: After ivuxolimab, CD8+ T cells had more expanded clones than CD4+ T cells on average. At doses of 0.1 to 3.0 mg/kg, clonal expansion of both CD4+ and CD8+ blood T cells was observed from baseline to week 6. In the 0.1-3.0 mg/kg groups, partial responders were among the patients with the lowest normalized peripheral clonal expansion, particularly in CD8+ T cells. Low levels of normalized T-cell clonal expansion were also seen in some patients who did not respond. Antigen specificity was not determined for the clonally expanded peripheral T cells.

The TCR sequence derives from an adult with an advanced solid tumor such as melanoma, head and neck, liver or kidney cancer. The sample in question was CD4+ or CD8+ T cells sorted from blood, obtained in a trial of the OX40 agonist ivuxolimab. The chain joins TRBV6-5 to TRBJ2-3, with the D gene uncertain. The CDR3 region has the sequence CASSYMVTDTQYF. Read as DNA, the sequence is TGTGCCAGCAGTTACATGGTTACAGATACGCAGTATTTT.